Each of the 10 T cell receptor beta chains below was sequenced from the same sample in a study of T cells in localized non-small cell lung cancer (dated by TCRdb to 2018 to 2020). Library construction relied on the immunoSEQ multiplex PCR assay. TCRdb holds this immuneACCESS table with in-frame rearrangements only. Some clones are missing; in checked studies, unresolved V genes explain under half, and the rest has no known cause. In this sample the table shows fewer than 40,000 clones, under 90% of which occur a single time. Of the sample, 4% to 5% falls within the top ten clones. Sequencing was performed on peripheral blood, taken before any cancer treatment. The receptors were sampled from a male donor older than 55 with stage III lung adenocarcinoma.

The chain carries TRBV14 and TRBJ2-1, with 8 positions matching TRBD2. J lost 6 bases, V lost 0 bases, and 1 base had no gene match. This CDR3 comprises 14 residues. The V gene's germline CDR1 is SGHDN and CDR2 FVKESK. CDR3 in DNA: TGTGCCAGCAGCCAAGAGCTAGCGGGCAATGAGCAGTTCTTC. It encodes CASSQELAGNEQFF.

This clone was detected only a few times. CDR3 DNA: TGTGCCAGCAGCAAAACAGGGCGCTCTGGAAACACCATATATTTT. It yields the protein CASSKTGRSGNTIYF. This chain links TRBV21-1 with TRBJ1-3; TRBD1 reflects the table's D call only, with no check against the DNA. TRBV21-1 is shown as a pseudogene. The CDR3 is 15 residues long.

The chain combines TRBV4-1 with TRBJ2-6; weak D call: TRBD1 (5 bases). V gave up 0 bases and J gave up 2 bases, with 14 bases separating them. The CDR3 spans 18 residues. Per germline, CDR1 MGHRA and CDR2 YSYEKL. This CDR3 is CASSQDTGTPAGANVLTF. The CDR3 DNA sequence: TGCGCCAGCAGCCAAGATACAGGTACCCCCGCTGGGGCCAACGTCCTGACTTTC.

The table lists this clone with a count of one. Written as DNA, the CDR3 is TGTGCCAGCTCACCCCCACAGTACGATGGAGATACGCAGTATTTT. Protein: CASSPPQYDGDTQYF. The chain uses TRBV18 and TRBJ2-3, with D hard to call. V lost 3 bases to trimming and J lost 5 bases, with 15 bases between them. The CDR3 has 15 residues. Germline-derived CDR1 and CDR2 are KGHSH and LQKENI.

The chain couples TRBV4-2 to TRBJ1-2; 9 bases map to TRBD1. This CDR3 contains 19 residues. The germline gives CDR1 LGHNA, CDR2 YNFKEQ. The junction had 14 bases not matched to a gene; V was cut back by 2 bases and J by 1 base. CDR3 sequence reads: CASSQPGQGIFRGNYGYTF. CDR3 nucleotide sequence: TGTGCCAGCAGCCAACCGGGACAGGGCATTTTTCGCGGTAACTATGGCTACACCTTC.

This chain links TRBV5-5 with TRBJ2-5, with 7 bases lining up with TRBD1. CDR3 length equals 14 residues. Per germline, CDR1 SGHKS and CDR2 YYEKEE (reference sequence). Germline trimming cut 5 bases from V and 1 base from J; bases unmatched to any gene: 5. The CDR3 nucleotides read TGTGCCAGCAGGCCCGGACAGGTCCAAGAGACCCAGTACTTC. Its protein product is CASRPGQVQETQYF.

The chain employs TRBV5-4 and TRBJ2-6, with 10 bases aligning to TRBD1. This CDR3 has 17 residues. The V and J ends lost 2 bases and 2 bases, in that order; junction bases with no gene match: 4. Germline CDR1 and CDR2: SGHNT and YYREEE (reference sequence). The CDR3 sequence: CASSLLGTGAGANVLTF. The CDR3 nucleotides are TGTGCCAGCAGCTTATTAGGGACAGGGGCTGGGGCCAACGTCCTGACTTTC.

The chain uses TRBV9 and TRBJ2-1; D unclear. Germline CDR1 reads SGDLS; CDR2 reads YYNGEE. Deletions cut 0 bases from V and 0 bases from J, with 7 bases between. The CDR3 totals 15 residues. Here the CDR3 reads CASSVGGNSYNEQFF. The DNA for the CDR3 is TGTGCCAGCAGCGTAGGGGGAAACTCCTACAATGAGCAGTTCTTC.

This clone was detected once. V is TRBV5-1 and J is TRBJ1-2; possible D gene TRBD1, 6 bases. CDR1 is SGHRS and CDR2 is YFSETQ in the germline V gene. There are 13 residues in the CDR3. Trimming cost V 0 bases and J 6 bases, with 9 bases left between them. CDR3 residues: CASSLDTGNGYTF. CDR3 nucleotides: TGCGCCAGCAGCTTGGATACAGGGAATGGCTACACCTTC.

The V gene is TRBV7-9, the J gene TRBJ1-4, with TRBD1 as a possible D gene (6 bases). The CDR3 has 17 residues. Germline assignment: CDR1 SEHNR and CDR2 FQNEAQ (reference sequence). V was pared by 1 base and J by 4 bases, with 16 bases between. The CDR3 region has the DNA TGTGCCAGCAGCTTAGTCGGGACAAGTCGTAGTAATGAAAAACTGTTTTTT. Its translation: CASSLVGTSRSNEKLFF.